Below are 19 T cell receptor beta chains sequenced from a single sample in a study of blood T cell repertoires in COVID-19. The assay was immunoSEQ multiplex PCR, and TCRdb's table has in-frame clones only and misses some. Counted here are 200,000 to 250,000 clones, roughly 82% occurring once; the ten biggest clones make up 4.9%. The sample consisted of peripheral blood. These receptor sequences come from a woman older than 75 with active or convalescent COVID-19.

The rearrangement uses TRBV28 and TRBJ1-1; perhaps TRBD1 as D (6 bases). Germline CDR1 reads MDHEN; CDR2 reads SYDVKM. The CDR3 sequence is 15 residues long. Trimming cost V 4 bases and J 4 bases, with 16 bases left between them. The DNA of the CDR3 is TGTGCCAGCAGTTCCTTAACAGGGCTGGGCACTGAAGCTTTCTTT. Amino acids: CASSSLTGLGTEAFF.

A word on this clone: This clone may be a read error of a much larger clone one base away. The chain recombines TRBV28 with TRBJ1-1; 9 positions agree with TRBD1. With 4 bases clipped from V and 4 bases from J, the junction kept 1 base outside the gene matches. CDR1 is MDHEN, CDR2 SYDVKM, per germline. The CDR3 is made up of 13 amino acids. CDR3 amino acids: CASSSTGGTEAFF. The CDR3 DNA reads as TGTGCCAGCAGTTCGACAGGGGGCACTGAAGCTTTCTTT.

The V call is TRBV3-1 (or the pseudogene TRBV3-2), the J call TRBJ1-2, with 8 bases lining up with TRBD1. The ends lost 2 bases at V and 7 bases at J; junction bases unmatched: 9. The CDR3 runs to 15 residues. Per the germline V gene, CDR1 is LGHDT and CDR2 is YNNKEL (reference sequence). Here the CDR3 DNA reads TGTGCCAGCAGCCAAAAGGCACAGGGGGGTGGTGGCTACACCTTC. Translated, it gives CASSQKAQGGGGYTF.

In regard to this clone: Other DNA sequences in this specimen translate into the identical CDR3. The chain is built from TRBV28 and TRBJ2-7; 8 bases are a match to TRBD1. CDR1 is MDHEN and CDR2 is SYDVKM in the germline V gene. Trimming took 8 bases from V and 4 from J; bases not matched to a gene: 4. This CDR3 is built from 12 residues. CDR3 bases: TGTGCCAGCCGGACAGGGCGGTACGAGCAGTACTTC. Encoded protein: CASRTGRYEQYF. The whole variable domain, filled in from reference TRBV28 and TRBJ2-7, reads DVKVTQSSRYLVKRTGEKVFLECVQDMDHENMFWYRQDPGLGLRLIYFSYDVKMKEKGDIPEGYSVSREKKERFSLILESASTNQTSMYLCASRTGRYEQYFGPGTRLTVT.

The chain couples TRBV5-1 to TRBJ2-7; 11 bases agree with TRBD2. CDR1 SGHRS and CDR2 YFSETQ come from the germline V gene. CDR3 length equals 15 residues. V dropped 3 bases and J dropped 3; count of bases not matched to a gene: 5. CDR3 nucleotides: TGCGCCAGCAGCTCCCGACTAGCGGGGAACTACGAGCAGTACTTC. This gives the protein CASSSRLAGNYEQYF.

The chain has TRBV6-5 and TRBJ2-3; 7 bases are shared with TRBD2. V shed 4 bases, J shed 4 bases, and the junction held 5 bases outside the gene matches. Per the germline V gene, CDR1 is MNHEY and CDR2 is SVGAGI. This CDR3 is 14 amino acids long. The CDR3, as DNA: TGTGCCAGCAGTTCGACTAGCTGGCCAGATACGCAGTATTTT. Protein sequence: CASSSTSWPDTQYF.

The chain combines TRBV13 with TRBJ2-2; tentatively, D is TRBD1 (5 bases). The V end was cut by 3 bases, the J end by 6 bases, with 17 bases between. Germline V CDR1 and CDR2: PRHDT, FYEKMQ (reference sequence). The CDR3 runs 16 residues. CDR3 bases: TGTGCCAGCAGCTTTGCAGGGCCATCTATGGCCGGGGAGCTGTTTTTT. Encoded protein: CASSFAGPSMAGELFF.

The chain is built from TRBV5-6 and TRBJ2-3; 11 nucleotides agree with TRBD2. Germline assignment: CDR1 SGHDT and CDR2 YYEEEE. Unmatched junction bases numbered 8, after V lost 1 base and J lost 4 bases. The CDR3 consists of 17 residues. DNA for the CDR3: TGTGCCAGCAGCTTGACTAGCGGGAGTAACCCCCCAGATACGCAGTATTTT. Translation gives CASSLTSGSNPPDTQYF.

The rearrangement uses TRBV5-1 and TRBJ2-2; 10 bases are shared with TRBD2. In germline, CDR1 is SGHRS, CDR2 YFSETQ. The trim removed 4 bases at V and 3 bases at J, leaving 3 bases unmatched. This CDR3 region has 15 residues. The CDR3 is CASSPGTSDTGELFF. For the CDR3, the DNA is TGCGCCAGCAGCCCCGGGACTAGCGACACCGGGGAGCTGTTTTTT.

The chain combines TRBV5-1 with TRBJ2-4; 8 bases line up with TRBD2. CDR3 length: 17 residues. CDR1 is SGHRS and CDR2 is YFSETQ in the germline V gene. The V segment lost 0 bases and the J segment 0 bases; nucleotides outside the gene matches: 5. The CDR3, as DNA: TGCGCCAGCAGCTTGGCCCCACTAGCGGAAGCCAAAAACATTCAGTACTTC. The encoded protein is CASSLAPLAEAKNIQYF.

The gene calls are TRBV9 and TRBJ2-3, with unresolved D. Trimming left V 0 bases short and J 6 bases short, with 11 bases between. The V gene's germline CDR1 is SGDLS and CDR2 YYNGEE. This CDR3 contains 14 residues. This chain's CDR3 is CASSVEAYGDTQYF. The CDR3 DNA sequence: TGTGCCAGCAGCGTAGAGGCCTACGGGGATACGCAGTATTTT.

This chain uses TRBV7-9 with TRBJ2-6, with unresolved D. The V gene lost 5 bases and the J gene lost 0 bases, with 17 bases spanning the gap. The germline V gene encodes CDR1 SEHNR and CDR2 FQNEAQ (reference sequence). This CDR3 contains 18 residues. CDR3: CASSGYRYTYSGANVLTF. CDR3 nucleotide sequence: TGTGCCAGCAGCGGATACAGATATACATACTCTGGGGCCAACGTCCTGACTTTC.

The chain combines TRBV19 with TRBJ1-5; D is possibly TRBD1 (5 bases). CDR3 length: 14 residues. The ends were cut back, 3 bases at V and 4 bases at J, with 10 bases in the middle. CDR1 LNHDA and CDR2 SQIVND come from the germline V gene (reference sequence). The CDR3 coding sequence is TGTGCCAGTAGTATTGGACACTCGAATCAGCCCCAGCATTTT. Translation gives CASSIGHSNQPQHF.

The chain uses TRBV4-2 and TRBJ1-1; 8 nucleotides match TRBD1. The CDR3 has 15 amino acids. Germline lookup yields CDR1 LGHNA and CDR2 YNFKEQ. J gave up 3 bases and V 3 bases, and 6 bases lay outside the gene matches. CDR3 amino acids: CASSQTTGGDTEAFF. The CDR3, as DNA: TGTGCCAGCAGCCAGACCACAGGGGGGGACACTGAAGCTTTCTTT.

The chain combines TRBV5-1 with TRBJ2-2, with a tentative D call TRBD1 (5 bases). The germline V and J ends were trimmed by 0 bases and 5 bases, with 14 bases remaining between them. Germline loops: CDR1 SGHRS, CDR2 YFSETQ. The CDR3 runs 16 residues. CDR3 DNA: TGCGCCAGCAGCTTGGGTCAGGGAATACAAACCGGGGAGCTGTTTTTT. Its translation: CASSLGQGIQTGELFF.

The gene calls are TRBV6-1 and TRBJ2-1; a weak D match, TRBD1 (6 bases). V gave up 4 bases and J gave up 0 bases, with 13 bases separating them. Germline V gene sequence: CDR1 MNHNS, CDR2 SASEGT. This CDR3 contains 16 residues. The CDR3 sequence is CASSVMGAFSYNEQFF. CDR3 nucleotides: TGTGCCAGCAGTGTCATGGGGGCGTTCTCCTACAATGAGCAGTTCTTC.

The genes are TRBV5-4 and TRBJ2-3; 7 nucleotides match TRBD1. Trimming cost V 5 bases and J 2 bases; bases outside gene matches: 8. The CDR3 sequence is 15 residues long. Per the germline V gene, CDR1 is SGHNT and CDR2 is YYREEE (reference sequence). CDR3 nucleotide sequence: TGTGCCAGCAGACCGGACAGGCAAACCACAGATACGCAGTATTTT. It yields the protein CASRPDRQTTDTQYF.

The chain has TRBV5-6 and TRBJ1-4; tentatively, D is TRBD1 (6 bases). Germline values: CDR1 SGHDT, CDR2 YYEEEE. This CDR3 has 16 amino acids. V was shortened by 3 bases and J by 0 bases, with 12 bases between the two germline ends. This CDR3 is CASSWGPGSTNEKLFF. CDR3 nucleotides: TGTGCCAGCAGCTGGGGGCCGGGGTCAACTAATGAAAAACTGTTTTTT. The variable domain in full, with the rest retrieved from reference TRBV5-6 and TRBJ1-4, is DAGVTQSPTHLIKTRGQQVTLRCSPKSGHDTVSWYQQALGQGPQFIFQYYEEEERQRGNFPDRFSGHQFPNYSSELNVNALLLGDSALYLCASSWGPGSTNEKLFFGSGTQLSVL.

The table lists this clone with a few counts. This chain joins TRBV19 and TRBJ2-3; TRBD2 agrees at 10 bases. V trimming: 9 bases; J trimming: 6 bases; junction bases outside the gene matches: 9. This CDR3 region has 14 residues. Germline V gene sequence: CDR1 LNHDA, CDR2 SQIVND (reference sequence). CDR3 loop: CASTSGGADDTQYF. CDR3 bases: TGTGCCAGCACAAGCGGGGGGGCCGACGATACGCAGTATTTT.